This T cell receptor beta chain was sequenced for a study of human T cells and chemical hapten exposure. Study in general: Researchers reported sensitizing a 2 cm by 2 cm upper inner arm skin site with 2% DPC.

This clonotype was detected only a few times. The sample's time point: patch test 1, 2 weeks after DPC sensitization. Treatment specified: therapeutic diphenylcyclopropenone sensitization with weekly scalp DPC. TCRdb re-called the RACE reads through MiXCR, storing one row per CDR3 protein. The table records 74,000 or so distinct CDR3 sequences, over 9% of them present only once. Germline loops: CDR1 SGHTA, CDR2 FQGNSA. Between the trimmed V and J ends, which lost 3 bases and 0 bases, there was a span of 9 bases. The CDR3 contains 15 residues. The clonotype was recovered from a woman in her forties or fifties with alopecia areata. Some clones in this sample may be carry-over from other donors' samples. The chain employs TRBV7-2 and TRBJ1-3; D is ambiguous. This material consisted of whole blood, taken in connection with sensitization to the hapten diphenylcyclopropenone (DPC). CDR3 loop: CASSFGVSSGNTIYF. In DNA form, the CDR3 reads TGTGCCAGCAGCTTTGGGGTTAGCTCTGGAAACACCATATATTTT.